Following are 3 T cell receptor beta chains from one sample sequenced in a study of Tregs in tolerant kidney transplant recipients. The protocol was immunoSEQ multiplex PCR, while the TCRdb copy is restricted to in-frame clones and leaves out a portion. Among under 95,000 clones listed, roughly 90% were seen once. The sample consisted of Tregs from blood, taken before the transplant. Every receptor here comes from a human donor who received a combined kidney and bone marrow transplant.

V and J are TRBV28 and TRBJ2-1, with 7 bases lining up with TRBD2. V lost 7 bases and J lost 5; bases outside the gene matches: 8. Germline V gives CDR1 MDHEN, CDR2 SYDVKM. The CDR3 contains 14 residues. The CDR3 DNA follows: TGTGCCAGCACACCCGGGGGGTCGAACAATGAGCAGTTCTTC. Protein: CASTPGGSNNEQFF. The full variable domain, with the rest looked up from reference TRBV28 and TRBJ2-1, is DVKVTQSSRYLVKRTGEKVFLECVQDMDHENMFWYRQDPGLGLRLIYFSYDVKMKEKGDIPEGYSVSREKKERFSLILESASTNQTSMYLCASTPGGSNNEQFFGPGTRLTVL.

The chain has TRBV7-7 and TRBJ2-3; TRBD2 agrees at 9 bases. CDR1 is SSHAT and CDR2 is FNYEAQ in the germline V gene (reference sequence). The CDR3 has 16 residues. V lost 3 bases, J lost 4 bases, and 8 bases stayed unmatched. The CDR3 spells CASSFREREAADTQYF. In DNA form, the CDR3 reads TGTGCCAGCAGCTTCCGAGAGCGGGAGGCAGCAGATACGCAGTATTTT.

The rearrangement joins TRBV20-1 to TRBJ1-4; D uncertain. The CDR3 loop spans 11 amino acids. The germline V gene encodes CDR1 DFQATT and CDR2 SNEGSKA (reference sequence). V dropped 1 base and J dropped 8 bases, with 5 bases sitting between them. The CDR3 coding sequence is TGCAGTGCTAGAGGCGGGGAAAAACTGTTTTTT. It codes for CSARGGEKLFF.